Presented here are 12 T cell receptor beta chains from one specimen sequenced in a study of tumor-infiltrating lymphocytes in localized non-small cell lung cancer. Repertoires were generated with immunoSEQ multiplex PCR, while TCRdb's copy carries only in-frame clones and drops some. This repertoire shows fewer than 20,000 clones, around 85% found once; its top ten account for 5% to 7%. What was sequenced was lung tumor tissue. These receptors were obtained from a human donor with non-small cell lung cancer.

This chain joins TRBV25-1 and TRBJ1-5, with a tentative D call TRBD1 (5 bases). Germline V gene lookup returns CDR1 MGHDK and CDR2 SYGVNS. CDR3 length equals 13 residues. Trimming pared 7 bases from V and 7 bases from J, leaving 14 bases between. The CDR3 region is CASNRRQYQPQHF. The CDR3 DNA is TGTGCCAGCAACCGAAGACAGTACCAGCCCCAGCATTTT.

In its sample, this clone was seen a few times. The chain has TRBV15 and TRBJ2-7; 8 positions agree with TRBD2. Unmatched junction bases numbered 7, after V lost 0 bases and J lost 6 bases. The CDR3 has 15 amino acids. The V gene's germline CDR1 is LNHNV and CDR2 YYDKDF (reference sequence). CDR3 protein: CATSRDGGGSAEQYF. The CDR3 DNA is TGTGCCACCAGCAGAGATGGCGGGGGGTCGGCCGAGCAGTACTTC.

The chain recombines TRBV5-1 with TRBJ1-1, with D unresolved. Trimming removed 1 base at V and 0 bases at J, with 4 bases between. This CDR3 region has 13 residues. The V gene's germline CDR1 is SGHRS and CDR2 YFSETQ. The CDR3 DNA follows: TGCGCCAGCAGCTTGATGCTGAACACTGAAGCTTTCTTT. Residues: CASSLMLNTEAFF. The full variable domain, its missing parts supplied by reference TRBV5-1 and TRBJ1-1, is KAGVTQTPRYLIKTRGQQVTLSCSPISGHRSVSWYQQTPGQGLQFLFEYFSETQRNKGNFPGRFSGRQFSNSRSEMNVSTLELGDSALYLCASSLMLNTEAFFGQGTRLTVV.

The chain joins TRBV5-1 to TRBJ2-2; possibly TRBD1 or TRBD2 for D (5 bases each). The CDR3 totals 15 residues. Germline CDR1 and CDR2: SGHRS and YFSETQ. Trimming pared 0 bases from V and 6 bases from J, leaving 12 bases between. CDR3 nucleotide sequence: TGCGCCAGCAGCTTGGAAGGGGAGATGGCCGGGGAGCTGTTTTTT. Protein product: CASSLEGEMAGELFF.

The chain uses TRBV4-1 and TRBJ2-7, with D possibly TRBD1 on 5 matching bases. Trimming left V 0 bases short and J 2 bases short, with 14 bases between. The CDR3 contains 16 residues. The germline V gene encodes CDR1 MGHRA and CDR2 YSYEKL. The CDR3 DNA sequence: TGCGCCAGCAGCCAAGATCACTACCGACAGCCCTACGAGCAGTACTTC. It yields the protein CASSQDHYRQPYEQYF.

V usage is TRBV5-1 and J usage is TRBJ2-1; a possible D gene is TRBD2 (5 bases). The V and J ends lost 4 bases and 3 bases respectively, with 8 bases between them. This CDR3 region has 13 residues. Per germline, CDR1 SGHRS and CDR2 YFSETQ. CDR3 DNA: TGCGCCAGCAGCCGGGCGGGCTACAATGAGCAGTTCTTC. Protein: CASSRAGYNEQFF.

The rearrangement links TRBV4-2 to TRBJ2-7; D is unclear. The CDR3 runs to 13 residues. Germline values: CDR1 LGHNA, CDR2 YNFKEQ. The germline V and J ends were trimmed by 4 bases and 6 bases, with 13 bases remaining between them. The CDR3, as DNA: TGTGCCAGCAGCCCCCGGACGGGCCTCGAGCAGTACTTC. Translating it yields CASSPRTGLEQYF.

This clone was seen a few times. The chain has TRBV19 and TRBJ2-7; 9 bases line up with TRBD1. V lost 2 bases, J lost 0 bases, and 2 bases stayed unmatched. CDR3 size: 15 residues. Germline assignment: CDR1 LNHDA and CDR2 SQIVND (reference sequence). The CDR3 DNA reads as TGTGCCAGTAGTATACAGGGACAGGGCTCCTACGAGCAGTACTTC. Translating it yields CASSIQGQGSYEQYF. Complete variable domain (other parts from reference TRBV19 and TRBJ2-7): DGGITQSPKYLFRKEGQNVTLSCEQNLNHDAMYWYRQDPGQGLRLIYYSQIVNDFQKGDIAEGYSVSREKKESFPLTVTSAQKNPTAFYLCASSIQGQGSYEQYFGPGTRLTVT.

The CDR3, as DNA: TGTGCCAGCAGCCCAGAGGGGCCTTACTACGAGCAGTACTTC. It specifies CASSPEGPYYEQYF. The J gene is TRBJ2-7, the V gene TRBV9; D is tentatively TRBD1 or TRBD2 (5 bases each). This CDR3 comprises 14 residues. CDR1 and CDR2 (germline): SGDLS, YYNGEE. Deletions cut 4 bases from V and 3 bases from J, with 14 bases between.

The chain carries TRBV15 and TRBJ1-5; 8 positions match TRBD1. Germline CDR1 reads LNHNV; CDR2 reads YYDKDF (reference sequence). The J segment lost 5 bases and the V segment lost 6 bases, leaving 9 bases of the junction unmatched. The CDR3 covers 15 residues. The CDR3: CATSPQGVLDQPQHF. CDR3 nucleotides: TGTGCCACCAGTCCACAGGGGGTGCTAGATCAGCCCCAGCATTTT.

The V call is TRBV7-9, the J call TRBJ2-1, with 13 nucleotides matching TRBD2. This CDR3 region has 16 residues. V trimming: 5 bases; J trimming: 5 bases; junction bases outside the gene matches: 6. Germline-derived CDR1 and CDR2 are SEHNR and FQNEAQ (reference sequence). The CDR3 nucleotides read TGTGCCAGCAGCCGAACTAGCGGGAGGGCCCACAATGAGCAGTTCTTC. Protein product: CASSRTSGRAHNEQFF.

CDR3 region: CASRSGLGTLYEQYF. CDR3 nucleotides: TGTGCAAGTCGTTCCGGTCTAGGCACCTTATACGAGCAGTACTTC. This chain connects TRBV12-2 to TRBJ2-7; the table's D call, TRBD2, was not checked against the DNA. TRBV12-2 is a listed pseudogene. The CDR3 consists of 15 residues.